The next 16 T cell receptor beta chains were all read from a single sample in a study of T cell responses to AZD1222 COVID-19 vaccine. TCRdb keeps only in-frame clones here, not all; method: immunoSEQ multiplex PCR. Of roughly 130,000 clones in the sample, 88% were seen once. Specimen: peripheral blood, collected on day 0 of MenACWY control vaccination. The source is an adult in good health.

The CDR3 coding sequence is TGTGCCAGCAGACGGACAGGGAATGAAAAACTGTTTTTT. This codes for CASRRTGNEKLFF. The chain is built from TRBV27 and TRBJ1-4, with TRBD1 matching 8 bases. Germline CDR1 reads MNHEY; CDR2 reads SMNVEV (reference sequence). V trimming: 6 bases; J trimming: 5 bases; junction bases outside the gene matches: 2. CDR3 length: 13 residues.

The chain links TRBV5-4 to TRBJ2-3, with 8 bases that match TRBD2. V shed 5 bases and J 5 bases; nucleotides not matched to a gene: 10. Per the germline V gene, CDR1 is SGHNT and CDR2 is YYREEE (reference sequence). The CDR3 runs 15 residues. In nucleotides, the CDR3 is TGTGCCAGCAGAGAGAGCGGGAGAAGAATAGATACGCAGTATTTT. It encodes CASRESGRRIDTQYF. Full variable domain (outside the CDR3, taken from reference TRBV5-4 and TRBJ2-3): ETGVTQSPTHLIKTRGQQVTLRCSSQSGHNTVSWYQQALGQGPQFIFQYYREEENGRGNFPPRFSGLQFPNYSSELNVNALELDDSALYLCASRESGRRIDTQYFGPGTRLTVL.

This clone was observed a single time. V gene TRBV3-1 (or the pseudogene TRBV3-2) combines with J gene TRBJ1-6; 7 bases are a match to TRBD1. Germline V gene sequence: CDR1 LGHDT, CDR2 YNNKEL (reference sequence). This CDR3 contains 15 residues. J gave up 4 bases and V 2 bases, and 2 bases lay outside the gene matches. Written as DNA, the CDR3 is TGTGCCAGCAGCCAACTACAGGGGTATAATTCACCCCTCCACTTT. Residues: CASSQLQGYNSPLHF.

This clone was picked up a small number of times. This chain joins TRBV6-4 and TRBJ2-1; the D gene could be TRBD1 or TRBD2 (6 bases each). The CDR3 extends over 16 amino acids. The V end lost 3 bases, the J end lost 12 bases, and 24 bases lay between the germline ends. Germline CDR1 is MRHNA and CDR2 is SNTAGT. The CDR3 nucleotides read TGTGCCAGCAGTGAAGGGGGGTTTTCGGCCCCAGAGGGGCAGTTCTTC. The encoded protein is CASSEGGFSAPEGQFF.

V is TRBV27 and J is TRBJ2-3; the match to TRBD2 covers 8 bases. V lost 3 bases and J lost 7; bases outside the gene matches: 12. The CDR3 is made up of 16 amino acids. Germline-derived CDR1 and CDR2 are MNHEY and SMNVEV (reference sequence). DNA of the CDR3: TGTGCCAGCAGTTTCGGTAGCGGGACCGTACCAAATACGCAGTATTTT. This sequence encodes CASSFGSGTVPNTQYF.

This clone was recorded once. CDR3 residues: CASVAGNTIYF. CDR3 coding DNA: TGTGCCTCCGTGGCTGGAAACACCATATATTTT. V and J are TRBV30 and TRBJ1-3; D not resolved. The V gene's germline CDR1 is GTSNPN and CDR2 SVGIG (reference sequence). The CDR3 has 11 amino acids. V was shortened by 7 bases and J by 2 bases, with 6 bases between the two germline ends.

This sequence joins TRBV19 and TRBJ2-3, with 9 bases matching TRBD2. The CDR3 is made up of 15 amino acids. Germline V gene data show CDR1 as LNHDA and CDR2 as SQIVND (reference sequence). The junction had 15 bases not matched to a gene; V was cut back by 9 bases and J by 8 bases. The CDR3 DNA reads TGTGCCAGCCGCCCAGGTAGCGGGAGACTAAGTACGCAGTATTTT. It translates to CASRPGSGRLSTQYF.

This clone was detected only a few times. The chain uses TRBV28 and TRBJ2-1, with D possibly being TRBD2 (7 bases). V lost 6 bases, J lost 5 bases, and 14 bases lay in between. Germline-derived CDR1 and CDR2 are MDHEN and SYDVKM. The CDR3 extends over 14 amino acids. CDR3 sequence reads: CASRQREGDNEQFF. CDR3 DNA sequence: TGTGCCAGCAGGCAGAGGGAGGGGGACAATGAGCAGTTCTTC.

This clone has just a few counts. The chain employs TRBV5-1 and TRBJ1-5; the D is unclear. Germline V gene sequence: CDR1 SGHRS, CDR2 YFSETQ. Trimming took 0 bases from V and 3 from J, leaving 4 bases between them. The CDR3 is made up of 13 amino acids. The CDR3 nucleotides are TGCGCCAGCAGCTTGGGCCTCAATCAGCCCCAGCATTTT. Its protein is CASSLGLNQPQHF.

The genes are TRBV4-1 and TRBJ1-1, with D uncertain. CDR1 is MGHRA, CDR2 YSYEKL, per germline. With 0 bases removed from V and 6 bases from J, the gap between germline ends came to 14 bases. This CDR3 has 15 amino acids. Here the CDR3 DNA reads TGCGCCAGCAGCCAAGACCGAATAGGCTCCGCTGAAGCTTTCTTT. Translating it yields CASSQDRIGSAEAFF.

The chain links TRBV7-2 to TRBJ1-2, with unresolved D. Trimming left V 3 bases short and J 8 bases short, with 13 bases between. Germline loops: CDR1 SGHTA, CDR2 FQGNSA. The CDR3 runs to 13 residues. CDR3 sequence: CASSFNSLGGYTF. CDR3 in DNA: TGTGCCAGCAGCTTCAATTCCCTGGGGGGCTACACCTTC.

V and J are TRBV11-3 and TRBJ2-2; D is possibly TRBD1 (7 bases). The V and J ends lost 5 bases and 7 bases respectively, with 20 bases between them. Germline V gene data show CDR1 as SGHNT and CDR2 as YENEEA. The CDR3 sequence is 16 residues long. In DNA form, the CDR3 reads TGTGCCAGCAGCCTTGGAGGGGGCGCAAGGGGCGGGGAGCTGTTTTTT. As protein: CASSLGGGARGGELFF.

The chain joins TRBV15 to TRBJ2-1; D not resolved. V was trimmed by 0 bases and J by 8 bases, leaving 11 bases between them. Germline V gives CDR1 LNHNV, CDR2 YYDKDF (reference sequence). CDR3 size: 14 residues. CDR3 amino acids: CATSRERLSHEQFF. CDR3 in DNA: TGTGCCACCAGCAGAGAGAGACTTTCCCATGAGCAGTTCTTC.

This chain uses TRBV10-2 with TRBJ2-1; the D gene is possibly TRBD2 (6 bases). V was trimmed by 10 bases and J by 0 bases, leaving 13 bases between them. Germline CDR1 and CDR2: WSHSY and SAAADI. This CDR3 has 14 amino acids. CDR3: CATREELSYNEQFF. CDR3 DNA: TGCGCCACCAGGGAGGAGCTCTCCTACAATGAGCAGTTCTTC.

The J gene is TRBJ2-5, the V gene TRBV7-3; TRBD1 might be the D (5 bases). The CDR3 runs to 15 residues. V gave up 0 bases and J gave up 5 bases, with 13 bases separating them. Germline CDR1 is SGHTA and CDR2 is FQGTGA. The CDR3 nucleotides are TGTGCCAGCAGCTTAACGGGGCGGCTGGGGGAGACCCAGTACTTC. It translates to CASSLTGRLGETQYF.

The rearrangement joins TRBV24-1 to TRBJ2-7, with a weak D call TRBD1 (6 bases). The ends were cut back, 7 bases at V and 9 bases at J, with 15 bases in the middle. The V gene's germline CDR1 is KGHDR and CDR2 SFDVKD. This CDR3 is 12 amino acids long. CDR3 nucleotides: TGTGCCACCAGCTCACAGGGCGGTCGGCAGTACTTC. It is translated as CATSSQGGRQYF.